This T cell receptor (beta chain) was sequenced for a study of a mutant IDH1 vaccine in newly diagnosed glioma. Clones were read by immunoSEQ multiplex PCR, and TCRdb kept only the in-frame ones, dropping some. Of 55,000 to 70,000 clones in the sample, 79% are singletons; the top ten hold about 7.5%. Looked up from germline, CDR1 is MNHNS and CDR2 is SASEGT. Trimming removed 0 bases at V and 8 bases at J, with 13 bases between. There are 14 residues in the CDR3. Time point of the sample: baseline, week 1 (first vaccination visit). The treatment was: pre-vaccination baseline after standard-of-care therapy.

This sequence joins TRBV6-1 and TRBJ1-2; perhaps TRBD1 as D (5 bases). The sequencing used PBMCs, collected from a glioma patient treated with radiotherapy, temozolomide or both. This clonotype was obtained from a man in his fifties or sixties with glioma. The CDR3 reads CASSEAGTSSGYTF. Here the CDR3 DNA reads TGTGCCAGCAGTGAAGCCGGGACGTCGTCCGGCTACACCTTC.